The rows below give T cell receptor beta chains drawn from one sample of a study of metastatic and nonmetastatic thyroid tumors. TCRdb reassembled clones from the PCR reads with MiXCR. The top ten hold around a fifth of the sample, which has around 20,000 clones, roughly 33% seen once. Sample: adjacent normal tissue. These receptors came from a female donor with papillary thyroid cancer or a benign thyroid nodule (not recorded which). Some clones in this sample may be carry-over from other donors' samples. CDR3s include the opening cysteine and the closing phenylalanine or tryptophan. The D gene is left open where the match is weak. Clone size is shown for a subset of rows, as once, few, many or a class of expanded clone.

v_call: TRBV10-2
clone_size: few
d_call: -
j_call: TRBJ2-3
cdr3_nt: TGCGCCAGCAGCAATGGTGCCAGAAATACGCAGTATTTT
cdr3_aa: CASSNGARNTQYF

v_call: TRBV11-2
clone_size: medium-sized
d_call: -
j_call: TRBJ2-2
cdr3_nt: TGTGCCAGCAGCTTAGATTGGGTGTCGAACACCGGGGAGCTGTTTTTT
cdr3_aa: CASSLDWVSNTGELFF

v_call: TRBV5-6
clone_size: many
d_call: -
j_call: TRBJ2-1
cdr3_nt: TGTGCCAGCAGCTTAGGAGGGGAGCAGTTCTTC
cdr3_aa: CASSLGGEQFF

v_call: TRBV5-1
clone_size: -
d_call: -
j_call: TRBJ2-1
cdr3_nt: TGCGCCAGCAGCTTAGGGACTGCCTACAATGAGCAGTTCTTC
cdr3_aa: CASSLGTAYNEQFF

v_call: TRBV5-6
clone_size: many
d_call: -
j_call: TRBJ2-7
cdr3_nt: TGTGCCAGCAGCTTGGCGATAAGCCGGGCCGAGCAGTACTTC
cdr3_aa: CASSLAISRAEQYF

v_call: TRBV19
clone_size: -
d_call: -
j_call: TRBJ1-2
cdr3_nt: TGTGCCAGTAGTATAGATCTGGAGGCAACGGTCTATGGCTACACCTTC
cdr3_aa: CASSIDLEATVYGYTF

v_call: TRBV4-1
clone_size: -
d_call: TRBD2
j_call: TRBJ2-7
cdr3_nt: TGCGCCAGCAGCCAGAAGCTGACTAGCGGGGGGGCTCAGTACTTC
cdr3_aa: CASSQKLTSGGAQYF

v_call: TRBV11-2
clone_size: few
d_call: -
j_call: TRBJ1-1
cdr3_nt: TGTGCCAGCAGCTTAATTGTGAACACTGAAGCTTTCTTT
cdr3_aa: CASSLIVNTEAFF

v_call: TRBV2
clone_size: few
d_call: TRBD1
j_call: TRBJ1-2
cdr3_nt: TGTGCCAGCAAGACGACAGGGGGAAATGGCTACACCTTC
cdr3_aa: CASKTTGGNGYTF

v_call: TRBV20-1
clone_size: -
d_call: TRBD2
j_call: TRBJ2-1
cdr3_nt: TGCAGTGCTAGATGGGGTAGCGGGGGGTTCAATGAGCAGTTCTTC
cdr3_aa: CSARWGSGGFNEQFF

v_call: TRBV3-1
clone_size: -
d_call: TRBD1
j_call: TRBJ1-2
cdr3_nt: TGTGCCAGCAGCCTAGGACAGGCCGGGGTCTATGGCTACACCTTC
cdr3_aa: CASSLGQAGVYGYTF

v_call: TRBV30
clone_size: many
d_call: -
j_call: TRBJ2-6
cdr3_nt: TGTGCCTGGAGTGAGATCAGGGGCTCTGGGGCCAACGTCCTGACTTTC
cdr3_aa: CAWSEIRGSGANVLTF

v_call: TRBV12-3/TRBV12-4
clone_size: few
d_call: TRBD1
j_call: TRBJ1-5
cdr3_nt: TGTGCCAGCTCACCAGGGGACAGGAGCCTCTTGGGGCAGCCCCAGCATTTT
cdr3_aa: CASSPGDRSLLGQPQHF

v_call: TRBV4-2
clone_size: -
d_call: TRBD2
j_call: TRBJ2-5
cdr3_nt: TGTGCCAGCAGCCAAAAGCGGGGGACCTACCAAGAGACCCAGTACTTC
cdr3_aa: CASSQKRGTYQETQYF

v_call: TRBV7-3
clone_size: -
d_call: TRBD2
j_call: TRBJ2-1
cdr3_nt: TGTGCCAGCAGCTTCAGTGGTAGCGGGAGTAATGAGCAGTTCTTC
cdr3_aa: CASSFSGSGSNEQFF

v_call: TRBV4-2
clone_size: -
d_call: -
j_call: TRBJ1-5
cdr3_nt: TGTGCCAGCAGCCAGGGCCAGGGAAATCAGCCCCAGCATTTT
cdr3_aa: CASSQGQGNQPQHF

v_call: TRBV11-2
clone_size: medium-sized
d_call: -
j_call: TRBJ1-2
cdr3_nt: TGTGCCAGCAGCTTAGCTTTGGACCGCTATGGCTACACCTTC
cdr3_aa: CASSLALDRYGYTF

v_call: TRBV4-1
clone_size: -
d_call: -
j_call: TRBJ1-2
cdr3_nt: TGCGCCAGCAGCCAAGGGGTCAAACATGACTATGGCTACACCTTC
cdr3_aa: CASSQGVKHDYGYTF

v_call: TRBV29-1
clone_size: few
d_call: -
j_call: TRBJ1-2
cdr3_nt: TGCAGCGTTGAAAGGGGTTCCTATGGCTACACCTTC
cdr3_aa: CSVERGSYGYTF

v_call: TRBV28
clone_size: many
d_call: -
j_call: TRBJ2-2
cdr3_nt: TGTGCCAGCACTGCTCACGTGGGAGAAACCGGGGAGCTGTTTTTT
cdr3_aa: CASTAHVGETGELFF

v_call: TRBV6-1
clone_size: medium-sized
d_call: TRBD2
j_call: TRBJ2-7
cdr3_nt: TGTGCCAGCAGTGAAAGCGGGGGTTTCGACGAGCAGTACTTC
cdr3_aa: CASSESGGFDEQYF

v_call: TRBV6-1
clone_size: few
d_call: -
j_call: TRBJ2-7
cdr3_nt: TGTGCCAGCACCCGAAGAGCCGGACAGAGCTCCTACGAGCAGTACTTC
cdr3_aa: CASTRRAGQSSYEQYF

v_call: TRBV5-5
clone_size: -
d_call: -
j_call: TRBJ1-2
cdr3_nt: TGTGCCAGCAGCAGGAGCTCGAACTATGGCTACACCTTC
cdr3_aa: CASSRSSNYGYTF

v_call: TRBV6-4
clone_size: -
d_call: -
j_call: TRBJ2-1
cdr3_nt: TGTGCCAGCAGTGACCCAGGGAGTTCCTACAATGAGCAGTTCTTC
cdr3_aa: CASSDPGSSYNEQFF

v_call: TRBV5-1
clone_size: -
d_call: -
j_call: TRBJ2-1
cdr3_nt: TGCGCCAGCAGCTTGTGGTCTCAGTCCTACAATGAGCAGTTCTTC
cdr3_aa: CASSLWSQSYNEQFF

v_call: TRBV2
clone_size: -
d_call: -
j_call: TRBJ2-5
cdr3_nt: TGTGCCGGCAGTGGAGGGGTAGGGGGCGGCGAGACCCAGTACTTC
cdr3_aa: CAGSGGVGGGETQYF

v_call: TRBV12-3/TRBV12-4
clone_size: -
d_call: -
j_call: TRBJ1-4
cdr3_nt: TGTGCCAGCAGAGCACCGGGTGAAAAACTGTTTTTT
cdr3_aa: CASRAPGEKLFF

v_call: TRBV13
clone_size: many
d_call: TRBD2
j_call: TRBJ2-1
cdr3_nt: TGTGCCAGCAGCTTAACTGGGACTAGAGGCAATGAGCAGTTTTTC
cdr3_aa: CASSLTGTRGNEQFF

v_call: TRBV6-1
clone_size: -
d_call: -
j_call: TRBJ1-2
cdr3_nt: TGTGCCAGCATCCTGGGGCCTAACTATTGCTACACCTTC
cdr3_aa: CASILGPNYCYTF

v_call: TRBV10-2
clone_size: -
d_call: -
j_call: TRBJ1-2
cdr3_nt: TGCGCCAGCAGGAACTTGGACATCCTTAACTATGGCTACACCTTC
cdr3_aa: CASRNLDILNYGYTF

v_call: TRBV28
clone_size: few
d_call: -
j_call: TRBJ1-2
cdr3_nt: TGTGCCAGCAAAGCCCCGGCGGGTGGCTACACCTTC
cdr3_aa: CASKAPAGGYTF

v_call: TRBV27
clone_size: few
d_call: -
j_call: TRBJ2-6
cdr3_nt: TGTGCCAGCAGTTTATCTGGGGCCAACGTCCTGACTTTC
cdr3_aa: CASSLSGANVLTF

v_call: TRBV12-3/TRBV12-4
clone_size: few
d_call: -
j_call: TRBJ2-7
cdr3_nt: TGTGCCAGCAGCTTAACAGGGTACGACGAGCAGTACTTC
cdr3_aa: CASSLTGYDEQYF

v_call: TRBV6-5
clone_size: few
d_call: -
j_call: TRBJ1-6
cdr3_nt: TGTGCCAGCAGTTACAGGGCGGGTAATTCACCCCTCCACTTT
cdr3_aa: CASSYRAGNSPLHF

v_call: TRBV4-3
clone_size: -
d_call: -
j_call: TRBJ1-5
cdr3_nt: TGCGCCAGCAGCCAATCCCTTCCTGAGACGGGCGCGGGTCAGCCCCAGCATTTT
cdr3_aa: CASSQSLPETGAGQPQHF

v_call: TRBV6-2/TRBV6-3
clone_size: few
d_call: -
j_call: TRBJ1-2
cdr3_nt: TGTGCCAGCAGTTACGTGGCAGGGAGTGGCTACACCTTC
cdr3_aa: CASSYVAGSGYTF

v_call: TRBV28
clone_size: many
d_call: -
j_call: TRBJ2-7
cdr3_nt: TGTGCCAGCAGTTTTAGAATGAGGGGACGCGAGCAGTACTTC
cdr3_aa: CASSFRMRGREQYF

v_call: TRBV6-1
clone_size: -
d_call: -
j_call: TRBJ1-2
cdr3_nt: TGTGCCAGCAGCCTGATGGGCAACTCTAACTATGGCTACACCTTC
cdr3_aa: CASSLMGNSNYGYTF

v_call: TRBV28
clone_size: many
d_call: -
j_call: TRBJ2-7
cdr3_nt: TGTGCCAGCCCTCCGTGGTACTTC
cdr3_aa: CASPPWYF

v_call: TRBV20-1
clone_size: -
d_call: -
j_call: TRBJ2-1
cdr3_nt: TGCAGTGCTAGAGCGGGAGTGAGCTCCTACAATGAGCAGTTCTTC
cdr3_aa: CSARAGVSSYNEQFF

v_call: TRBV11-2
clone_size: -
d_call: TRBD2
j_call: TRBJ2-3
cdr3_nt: TGTGCCAGCAGCTTACTTGGTCTAGCGGGAGACTTATCGGATACGCAGTATTTT
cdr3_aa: CASSLLGLAGDLSDTQYF

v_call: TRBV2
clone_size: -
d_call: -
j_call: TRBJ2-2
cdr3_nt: TGTGCCAGCAGTGACGGTGGGGCCCCCGGGGAGCTGTTTTTT
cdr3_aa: CASSDGGAPGELFF

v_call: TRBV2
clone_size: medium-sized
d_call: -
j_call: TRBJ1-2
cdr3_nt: TGTGCCAGCAGTGAAGGGGGTGGCTACACCTTC
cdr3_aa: CASSEGGGYTF

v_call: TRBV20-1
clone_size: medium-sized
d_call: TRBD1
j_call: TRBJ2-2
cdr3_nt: TGCAGTGCTATAAGCCGGGACAGGGGGACCGGGGAGCTGTTTTTT
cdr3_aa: CSAISRDRGTGELFF

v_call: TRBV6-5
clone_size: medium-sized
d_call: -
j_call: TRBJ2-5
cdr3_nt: TGTGCCAGCAGTTACGTAGCACGGGAGACCCAGTACTTC
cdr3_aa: CASSYVARETQYF

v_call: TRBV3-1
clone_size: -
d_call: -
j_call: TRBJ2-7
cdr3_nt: TGTGCCAGCAGCCAGGAACTGAGCTCCTACGAGCAGTACTTC
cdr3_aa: CASSQELSSYEQYF

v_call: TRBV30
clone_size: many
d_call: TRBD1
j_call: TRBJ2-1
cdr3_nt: TGTGCCTGGAGTCTGGGACAGTCCCCCTACAATGAGCAGTTCTTC
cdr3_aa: CAWSLGQSPYNEQFF

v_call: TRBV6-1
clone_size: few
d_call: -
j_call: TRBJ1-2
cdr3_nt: TGTGCCAGCAGTCCACACGGACTTAACTATGGCTACACCTTC
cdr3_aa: CASSPHGLNYGYTF

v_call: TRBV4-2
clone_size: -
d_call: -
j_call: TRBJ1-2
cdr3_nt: TGTGCCAGCAGCCAAGACGGCGGGGAGAGCTATGGCTACACCTTC
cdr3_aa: CASSQDGGESYGYTF

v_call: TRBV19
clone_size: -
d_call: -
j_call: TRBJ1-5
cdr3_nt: TGTGCCAGTGCCGGAACCAGCAATCAGCCCCAGCATTTT
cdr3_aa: CASAGTSNQPQHF

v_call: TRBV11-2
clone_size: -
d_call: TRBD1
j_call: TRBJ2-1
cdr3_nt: TGTGCCAGCAGCTTAGACTTTACAGGGGCCGGTGAGCAGTTCTTC
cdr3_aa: CASSLDFTGAGEQFF

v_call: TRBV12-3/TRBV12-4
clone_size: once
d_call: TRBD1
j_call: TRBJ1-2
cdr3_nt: TGTGCCACCATTGTATTCGACAGGGGGCTAGGCTACACCTTC
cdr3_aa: CATIVFDRGLGYTF

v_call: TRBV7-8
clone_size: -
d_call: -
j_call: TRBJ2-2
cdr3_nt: TGTGCCAGCAGCTTTGGAGGGGACACCGGGGAGCTGTTTTTT
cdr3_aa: CASSFGGDTGELFF

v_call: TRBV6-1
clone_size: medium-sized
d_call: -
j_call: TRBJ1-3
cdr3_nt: TGTGCCAGCACCGGCTTCTCTGGAAACACCATATATTTT
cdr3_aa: CASTGFSGNTIYF